The 8 T cell receptor beta chains given below trace back to one sample, sequenced in a study of monozygotic twins with inflammatory bowel disease. TCRdb reprocessed the 5' RACE reads and keeps a single row for each CDR3 protein, giving no DNA. In total, the table holds some 170,000 distinct CDR3 sequences. Sequencing input: blood. Source of these receptors: a human donor with ulcerative colitis or Crohn's disease, or a healthy co-twin of an affected twin (not recorded which).

The rearrangement uses TRBV20-1 and TRBJ1-6; the D call of TRBD1 rests on TCRdb alone, since no DNA is present to check it. This CDR3 is built from 13 residues. Germline CDR1 DFQATT, CDR2 SNEGSKA (reference sequence). The CDR3 loop is CSARPTGRSPLHF.

The chain has TRBV10-3 and TRBJ2-1; the D call from TCRdb, TRBD2, cannot be confirmed without DNA. The length of the CDR3 is 19 residues. Per germline, CDR1 ENHRY and CDR2 SYGVKD. The CDR3 reads CAISAQGRTSGSSYNEQFF.

The chain uses TRBV11-2 and TRBJ1-1. The CDR3 loop spans 14 amino acids. The V gene's germline CDR1 is SGHAT and CDR2 FQNNGV. CDR3 protein: CASSLREIRTEAFF.

The chain uses TRBV7-9 and TRBJ2-4. This CDR3 has 11 amino acids. In germline, CDR1 is SEHNR, CDR2 FQNEAQ (reference sequence). The CDR3: CASSHGDIQYF.

The genes are TRBV2 and TRBJ1-3; without DNA, the TCRdb call of TRBD1 cannot be checked. The CDR3 loop spans 15 amino acids. Germline values: CDR1 SNHLY, CDR2 FYNNEI. Here the CDR3 reads CASRTGGNSGNTIYF.

The chain couples TRBV5-1 to TRBJ2-1; with no DNA, the TCRdb D assignment of TRBD2 cannot be verified. In germline, CDR1 is SGHRS, CDR2 YFSETQ. This CDR3 spans 18 amino acids. The CDR3 here is CASSLPGTSGSTYNEQFF.

This chain links TRBV13 with TRBJ2-3. The CDR3 length is 11 residues. Germline CDR1 PRHDT, CDR2 FYEKMQ (reference sequence). The CDR3 here is CASSLVYTQYF.

The chain links TRBV30 to TRBJ1-2. There are 16 residues in the CDR3. CDR1 is GTSNPN, CDR2 SVGIG, per germline (reference sequence). CDR3 region: CAWSPDSSGTNYGYTF.